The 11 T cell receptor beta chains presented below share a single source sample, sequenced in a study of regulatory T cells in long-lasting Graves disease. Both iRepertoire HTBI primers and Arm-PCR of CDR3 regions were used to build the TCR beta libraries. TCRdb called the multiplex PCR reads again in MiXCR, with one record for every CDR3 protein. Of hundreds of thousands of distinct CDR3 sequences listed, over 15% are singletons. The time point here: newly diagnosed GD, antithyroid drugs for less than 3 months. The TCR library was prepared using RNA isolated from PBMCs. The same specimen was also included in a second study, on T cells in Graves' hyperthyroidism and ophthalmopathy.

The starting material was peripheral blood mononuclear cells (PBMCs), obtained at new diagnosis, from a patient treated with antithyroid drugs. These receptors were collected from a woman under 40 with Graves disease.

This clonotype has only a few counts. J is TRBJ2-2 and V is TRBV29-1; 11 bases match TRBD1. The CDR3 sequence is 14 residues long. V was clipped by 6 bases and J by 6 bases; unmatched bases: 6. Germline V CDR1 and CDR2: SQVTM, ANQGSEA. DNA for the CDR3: TGCAGCGTCGGACAGGGGGCTATGTCCGGGGAGCTGTTTTTT. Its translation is CSVGQGAMSGELFF.

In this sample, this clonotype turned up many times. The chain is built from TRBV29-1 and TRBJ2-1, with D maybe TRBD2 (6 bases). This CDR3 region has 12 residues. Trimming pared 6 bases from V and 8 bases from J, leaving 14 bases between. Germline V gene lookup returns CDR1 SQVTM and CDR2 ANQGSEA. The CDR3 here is CSVGRGYDEQFF. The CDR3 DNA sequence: TGCAGCGTGGGCCGGGGGTACGATGAGCAGTTCTTC.

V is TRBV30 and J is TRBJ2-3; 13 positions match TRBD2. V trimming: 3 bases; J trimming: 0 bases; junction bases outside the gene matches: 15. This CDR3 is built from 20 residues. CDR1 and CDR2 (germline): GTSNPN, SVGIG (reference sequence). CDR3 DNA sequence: TGTGCCTGGAGCCGGGTTCCGCCGGGGACTAGCGGGACTAGCACAGATACGCAGTATTTT. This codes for CAWSRVPPGTSGTSTDTQYF. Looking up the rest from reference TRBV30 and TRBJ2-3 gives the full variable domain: SQTIHQWPATLVQPVGSPLSLECTVEGTSNPNLYWYRQAAGRGLQLLFYSVGIGQISSEVPQNLSASRPQDRQFILSSKKLLLSDSGFYLCAWSRVPPGTSGTSTDTQYFGPGTRLTVL.

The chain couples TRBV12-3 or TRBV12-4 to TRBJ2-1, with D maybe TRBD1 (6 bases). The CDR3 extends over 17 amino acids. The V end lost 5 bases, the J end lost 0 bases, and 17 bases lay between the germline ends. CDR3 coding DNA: TGTGCCAGCAGTCCGGACAGCCTCACTAGCTCCTACAATGAGCAGTTCTTC. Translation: CASSPDSLTSSYNEQFF.

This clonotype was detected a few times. As DNA, the CDR3 is TGTGCCATCGCAAGGGAGGTGAACACTGAAGCTTTCTTT. It encodes CAIAREVNTEAFF. The chain is built from TRBV10-3 and TRBJ1-1, with no clear D. V lost 8 bases, J lost 0 bases, and 10 bases lay in between. The CDR3 consists of 13 residues. Per germline, CDR1 ENHRY and CDR2 SYGVKD.

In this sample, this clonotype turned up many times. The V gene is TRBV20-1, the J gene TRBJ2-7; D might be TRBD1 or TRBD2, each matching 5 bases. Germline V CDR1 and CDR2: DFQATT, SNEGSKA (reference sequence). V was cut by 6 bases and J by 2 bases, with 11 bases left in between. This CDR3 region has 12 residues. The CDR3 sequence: CSAGPGTYEQYF. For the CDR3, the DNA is TGCAGTGCGGGACCGGGAACCTACGAGCAGTACTTC.

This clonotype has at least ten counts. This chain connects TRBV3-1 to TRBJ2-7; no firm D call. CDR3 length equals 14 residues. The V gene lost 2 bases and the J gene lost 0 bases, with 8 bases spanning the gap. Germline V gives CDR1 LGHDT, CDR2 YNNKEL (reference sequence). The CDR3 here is CASSQMVSSYEQYF. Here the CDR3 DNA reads TGTGCCAGCAGCCAAATGGTCAGCTCCTACGAGCAGTACTTC.

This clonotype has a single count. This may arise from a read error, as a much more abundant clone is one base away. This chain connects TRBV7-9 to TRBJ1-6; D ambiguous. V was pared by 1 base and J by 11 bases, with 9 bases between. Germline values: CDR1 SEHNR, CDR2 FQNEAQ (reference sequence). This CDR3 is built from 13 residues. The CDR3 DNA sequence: TGTGCCAGCAGCTTAGTGGGAGATCCACCCCTCCACTTT. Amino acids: CASSLVGDPPLHF.

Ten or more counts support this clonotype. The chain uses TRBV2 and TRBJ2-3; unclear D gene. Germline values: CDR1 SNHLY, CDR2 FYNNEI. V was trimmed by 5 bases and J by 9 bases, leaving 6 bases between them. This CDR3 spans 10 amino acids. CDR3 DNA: TGTGCCAGCAGTTCCGGGACGCAGTATTTT. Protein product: CASSSGTQYF.

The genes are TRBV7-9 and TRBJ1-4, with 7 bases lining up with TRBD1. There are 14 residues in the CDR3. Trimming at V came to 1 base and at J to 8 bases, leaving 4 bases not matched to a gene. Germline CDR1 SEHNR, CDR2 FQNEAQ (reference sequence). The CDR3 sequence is CASSLDPDREKLFF. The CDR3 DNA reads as TGTGCCAGCAGCTTAGACCCGGACAGGGAAAAACTGTTTTTT. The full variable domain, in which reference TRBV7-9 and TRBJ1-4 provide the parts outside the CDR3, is DTGVSQNPRHKITKRGQNVTFRCDPISEHNRLYWYRQTLGQGPEFLTYFQNEAQLEKSRLLSDRFSAERPKGSFSTLEIQRTEQGDSAMYLCASSLDPDREKLFFGSGTQLSVL.

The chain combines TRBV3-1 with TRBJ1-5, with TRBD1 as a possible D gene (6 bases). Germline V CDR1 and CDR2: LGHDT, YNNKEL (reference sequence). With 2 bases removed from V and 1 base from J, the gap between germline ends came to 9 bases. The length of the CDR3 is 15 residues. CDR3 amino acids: CASSQSGVSNQPQHF. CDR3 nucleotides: TGTGCCAGCAGCCAATCAGGGGTAAGCAATCAGCCCCAGCATTTT.